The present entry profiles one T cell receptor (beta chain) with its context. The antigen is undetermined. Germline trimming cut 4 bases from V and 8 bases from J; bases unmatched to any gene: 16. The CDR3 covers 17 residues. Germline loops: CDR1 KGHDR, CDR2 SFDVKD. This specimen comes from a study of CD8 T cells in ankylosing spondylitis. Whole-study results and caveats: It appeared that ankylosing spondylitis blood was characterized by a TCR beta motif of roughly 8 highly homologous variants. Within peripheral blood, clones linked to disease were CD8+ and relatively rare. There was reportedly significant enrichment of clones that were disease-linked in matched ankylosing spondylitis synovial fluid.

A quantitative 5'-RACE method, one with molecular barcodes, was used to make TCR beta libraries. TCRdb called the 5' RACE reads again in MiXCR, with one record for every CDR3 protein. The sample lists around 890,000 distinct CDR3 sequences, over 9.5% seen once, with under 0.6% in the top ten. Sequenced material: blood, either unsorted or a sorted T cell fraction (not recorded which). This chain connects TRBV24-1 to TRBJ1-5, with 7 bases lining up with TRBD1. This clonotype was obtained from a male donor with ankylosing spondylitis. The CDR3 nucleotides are TGTGCCACCAGTGAGGGTGTGTCAGGGGGTTGGGACGAGCCCCAGCATTTT. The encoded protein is CATSEGVSGGWDEPQHF.